This TCR beta chain was documented in a study of cytomegalovirus exposure and HLA in healthy donors. General study findings and limits: Later, TCR association rates were found to vary by HLA locus, highest for DRB1 and lowest for HLA-C.

V shed 5 bases, J shed 0 bases, and the junction held 10 bases outside the gene matches. The V gene's germline CDR1 is SGHAT and CDR2 FQNNGV. The CDR3 is made up of 18 amino acids. It was with 60 Vbeta and 13 Jbeta primers that the PCR ran. Assay used: immunoSEQ multiplex PCR; TCRdb lists only in-frame clones, some missing. The sample carries about 180,000 clones, over 75% recorded once. In this sample, this clone turned up once. Its specificity is not known. What was sequenced was PBMCs. The chain is built from TRBV11-2 and TRBJ1-3; 10 nucleotides align to TRBD1. The TCR was taken from a woman in her forties or fifties in good health and CMV-seronegative. The chain's CDR3 is CASSRAGTGVPSGNTIYF. The CDR3 nucleotides read TGTGCCAGCAGCAGGGCCGGGACAGGGGTTCCCTCTGGAAACACCATATATTTT. Combining the CDR3 with reference TRBV11-2 and TRBJ1-3 gives the whole variable domain EAGVAQSPRYKIIEKRQSVAFWCNPISGHATLYWYQQILGQGPKLLIQFQNNGVVDDSQLPKDRFSAERLKGVDSTLKIQPAKLEDSAVYLCASSRAGTGVPSGNTIYFGEGSWLTVV.